This T cell receptor beta chain was recovered during a study of blood T cell repertoires in COVID-19. Study-wide background: Material from acute and convalescent COVID-19 was sourced from the United States, Italy and Spain. The analysed material was cDNA or gDNA that came from T cells, B-cell-depleted T cells, or PBMCs.

Participants' reported clinical history set cohort assignment. J gave up 8 bases and V 5 bases, and 11 bases lay outside the gene matches. The CDR3 loop spans 14 amino acids. Per the germline V gene, CDR1 is MNHEY and CDR2 is SVGEGT. Produced via immunoSEQ multiplex PCR; TCRdb's table is partial and in-frame only. The sample lists roughly 430,000 clones, around 90% occurring once. The J gene is TRBJ1-1, the V gene TRBV6-2 or TRBV6-3; 7 nucleotides agree with TRBD1. The receptor was isolated from a woman between 35 and 50 years old with acute COVID-19. Sequencing was done on a sample of PBMCs or T cells enriched from blood (not recorded which). The CDR3 here is CASSPPDRMGEAFF. The CDR3 DNA reads TGTGCCAGCAGTCCCCCGGACAGGATGGGGGAAGCTTTCTTT.